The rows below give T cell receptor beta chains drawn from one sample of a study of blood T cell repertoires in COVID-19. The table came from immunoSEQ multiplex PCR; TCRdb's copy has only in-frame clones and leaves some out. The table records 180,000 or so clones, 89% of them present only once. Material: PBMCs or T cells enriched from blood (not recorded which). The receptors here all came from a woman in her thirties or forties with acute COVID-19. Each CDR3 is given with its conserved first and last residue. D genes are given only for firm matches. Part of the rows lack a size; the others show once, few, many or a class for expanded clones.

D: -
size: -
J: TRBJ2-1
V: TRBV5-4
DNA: TGTGCCAGCAGCTTGGGGACGGGAGCTTACAATGAGCAGTTCTTC
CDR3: CASSLGTGAYNEQFF

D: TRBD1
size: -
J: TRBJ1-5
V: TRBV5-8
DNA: TGTGCCAGCAGCTTGTGGGACAGGGTTAATCAGCCCCAGCATTTT
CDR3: CASSLWDRVNQPQHF

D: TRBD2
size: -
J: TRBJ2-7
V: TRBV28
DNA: TGTGCCAGCAGTACGGGACTAGCCGGCGCCTACGAGCAGTACTTC
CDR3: CASSTGLAGAYEQYF

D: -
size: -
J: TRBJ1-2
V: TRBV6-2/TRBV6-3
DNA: TGTGCCAGCAGCTCAGGGGACGGGTTCCGTGGCTACACCTTC
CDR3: CASSSGDGFRGYTF

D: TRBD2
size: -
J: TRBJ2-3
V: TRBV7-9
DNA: TGTGCCAGCAGCTTAGGGCCTAGCGGGAGCACAGATACGCAGTATTTT
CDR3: CASSLGPSGSTDTQYF

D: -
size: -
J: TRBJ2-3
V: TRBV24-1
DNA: TGTGCCACCAGTGATGGGGGGACAGTCCTAGGGGGAGATACGCAGTATTTT
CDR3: CATSDGGTVLGGDTQYF

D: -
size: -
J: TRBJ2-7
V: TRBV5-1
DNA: TGCGCCAGCAGCCCTCGCGCGGGGGCCACCTACGAGCAGTACTTC
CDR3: CASSPRAGATYEQYF

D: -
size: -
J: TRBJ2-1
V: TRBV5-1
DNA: TGCGCCAGCAGCTTGGTAGGAGGGCCGGGAGAGCAGTTCTTC
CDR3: CASSLVGGPGEQFF

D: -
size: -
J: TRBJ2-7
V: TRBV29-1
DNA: TGCAGCGTGCCACTCAGGGGCGAGCAGTACTTC
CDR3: CSVPLRGEQYF

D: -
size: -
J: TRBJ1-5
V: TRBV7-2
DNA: TGTGCCAGCAGCTTACAGGGGTTGAGCAATCAGCCCCAGCATTTT
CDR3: CASSLQGLSNQPQHF

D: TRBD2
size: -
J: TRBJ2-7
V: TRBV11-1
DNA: TGTGCCAGCAGCGGTACTAGCGGGCCTTCCTACGAGCAGTACTTC
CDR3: CASSGTSGPSYEQYF

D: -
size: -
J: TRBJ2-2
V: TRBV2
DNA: TGTGCCAGCACCCACGGGACATCTGACACCGGGGAGCTGTTTTTT
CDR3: CASTHGTSDTGELFF

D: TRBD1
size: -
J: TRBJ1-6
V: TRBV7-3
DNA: TGTGCCAGCAGCCTCCAGGGGGCTGTGAATAATTCACCCCTCCACTTT
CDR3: CASSLQGAVNNSPLHF

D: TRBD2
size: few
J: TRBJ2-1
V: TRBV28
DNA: TGTGCCAGCTCCAAAAGTGGGCTGCTAGCGGCATACAATGAGCAGTTCTTC
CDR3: CASSKSGLLAAYNEQFF

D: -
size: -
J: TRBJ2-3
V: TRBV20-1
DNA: TGCAGTGCTAGTAACACGGATACGCAGTATTTT
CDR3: CSASNTDTQYF

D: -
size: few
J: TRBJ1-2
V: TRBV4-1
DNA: TGCGCCAGCAGCCAACCCAGGGAGGGGGTAAAATATGGCTACACCTTC
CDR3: CASSQPREGVKYGYTF

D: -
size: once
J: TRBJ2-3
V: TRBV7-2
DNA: TGTGCCAGCAGCTTAGCGGGAGTCCTAGATACGCAGTATTTT
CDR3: CASSLAGVLDTQYF

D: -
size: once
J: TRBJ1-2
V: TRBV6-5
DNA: TGTGCCAGCAGTTCACAGCTCATACAGGGTCTTAGCTACACCTTC
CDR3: CASSSQLIQGLSYTF

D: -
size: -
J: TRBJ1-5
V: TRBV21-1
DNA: TGTGCCAGCAGCAAAGGCGAGGGGGCGAGCAATCAGCCCCAGCATTTT
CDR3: CASSKGEGASNQPQHF

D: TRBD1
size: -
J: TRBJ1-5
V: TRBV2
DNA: TGTGCCAGCAGCCGGGACAGAGGTAGACGGAATCAGCCCCAGCATTTT
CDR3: CASSRDRGRRNQPQHF

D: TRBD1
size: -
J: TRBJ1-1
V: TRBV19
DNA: TGTGCCAGTAGTTTCACAGGGGGACGGAACACTGAAGCTTTCTTT
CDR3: CASSFTGGRNTEAFF

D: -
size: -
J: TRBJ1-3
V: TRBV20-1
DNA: TGCAGTGCTAGTATTACAGGGACCGGAAACACCATATATTTT
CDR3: CSASITGTGNTIYF